The entry below describes one T cell receptor beta chain. Its antigen is undetermined. Using immunoSEQ multiplex PCR, the repertoire was profiled, and TCRdb retains in-frame clones only, with some absent. Among tens of thousands of clones, about 80% were seen once, and the ten largest hold over 7.5%. These data belong to a study of PD-L1 blockade in urothelial cancer. About the research overall: When patients started atezolizumab in 2014, it was given at 1,200 mg intravenously every 3 weeks. From 0 to 3 prior chemotherapy regimens had been given to the patients.

Regarding the study as a whole: Durable-benefit cases showed more tumor-associated blood clone expansion at 3 weeks. Lower than median blood TCR clonality before treatment predicted better survival.

The sequencing here drew on PBMCs, taken around atezolizumab (anti-PD-L1) treatment. The origin of this receptor is a man aged 65-85 years with urothelial cancer.

Written as DNA, the CDR3 is TGTGCCAGCAGCGTAACTAGCGGGGTGGGTGAGCAGTTCTTC. This sequence encodes CASSVTSGVGEQFF. This chain uses TRBV7-2 with TRBJ2-1, with 10 bases identical to TRBD2. The germline V gene encodes CDR1 SGHTA and CDR2 FQGNSA. With 5 bases clipped from V and 9 bases from J, the junction kept 7 bases outside the gene matches. This CDR3 contains 14 residues.